The clone carrying this T cell receptor beta chain was seen only a few times. Its specificity is unknown. All donors came from Russia, were Caucasian and healthy, and spanned ages about 6 to 100. Total RNA was extracted at no less than 6 micrograms per sample. In germline, CDR1 is SGHDN, CDR2 FVKESK. This CDR3 has 18 amino acids. V gave up 1 base and J gave up 4 bases; unmatched junction bases: 12. This sample stems from a study of blood T cells in healthy people across ages. Together with a sample-barcoded 5' primer, a J-beta primer mix was included in a second PCR lasting roughly 6 to 12 cycles. Tagging of each cDNA molecule was performed by a template-switch adaptor with 12 random nucleotides. TCRdb reprocessed the 5' RACE reads with MiXCR, giving one entry per CDR3 protein. Of 700,000 to 950,000 distinct CDR3 sequences listed, roughly 47% are singletons. Study-level points and caveats: Per million T cells, the diversity of TCR beta decreased roughly linearly as age advanced.

The material sequenced was blood. The chain carries TRBV14 and TRBJ2-1, with 8 bases fitting TRBD2. This TCR was recovered from a woman aged 60-75 years in good health. CDR3 sequence: CASSQGGRAGGRYNEQFF. The CDR3 nucleotides read TGTGCCAGCAGCCAAGGAGGAAGGGCGGGAGGACGGTACAATGAGCAGTTCTTC.